This TCR beta chain was observed in a study of human T cells and chemical hapten exposure. Study information: Mainly, slight library volume differences in the pool made TCR yields vary.

Points from the study as a whole: No alteration of TCRs above 1 in 1000 frequency was seen with DPC sensitization.

As concerns this clonotype: As yet, its antigen is unknown. Given a much more abundant clone one base away, this may be a read error.

Time point described: healthy volunteer bleed at 6 weeks. It was unfractionated whole blood from which total RNA was extracted. Looked up from germline, CDR1 is SGHTA and CDR2 is FQGNSA. The CDR3 covers 11 residues. Attachment of unique molecular identifiers to individual cDNA molecules was performed in the library. How the authors handled the data: A per-sample median of 95,638 TCRs was observed, with counts ranging from about 23,224 to 690,600. TCRdb re-called the RACE reads with MiXCR, one entry per CDR3 protein. TCRdb, rather than the study authors, made the V and J calls. The top ten hold under 4.5% of the sample, which has 60,000 to 80,000 distinct CDR3 sequences, about 5.7% seen once.

The specimen was whole blood. The receptor's source is a female donor in good health. Some clones in this sample may be carry-over from other donors' samples. This rearrangement joins TRBV7-2 to TRBJ2-3; D unresolved. The CDR3 DNA sequence: TGTGCCAGCAGCTTCGCAGATACGCGGTATTTT. The encoded protein is CASSFADTRYF.